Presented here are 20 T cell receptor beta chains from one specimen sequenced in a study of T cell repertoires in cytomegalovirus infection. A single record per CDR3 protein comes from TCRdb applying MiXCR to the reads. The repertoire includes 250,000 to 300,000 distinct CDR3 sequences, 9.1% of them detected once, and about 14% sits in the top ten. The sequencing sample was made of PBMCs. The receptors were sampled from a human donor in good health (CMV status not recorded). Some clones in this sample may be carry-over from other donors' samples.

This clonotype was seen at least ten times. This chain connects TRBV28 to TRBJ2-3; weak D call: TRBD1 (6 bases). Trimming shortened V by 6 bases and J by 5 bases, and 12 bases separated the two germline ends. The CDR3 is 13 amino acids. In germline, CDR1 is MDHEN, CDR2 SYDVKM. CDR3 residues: CASRAQGVDTQYF. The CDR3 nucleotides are TGTGCCAGCAGGGCACAGGGTGTAGATACGCAGTATTTT.

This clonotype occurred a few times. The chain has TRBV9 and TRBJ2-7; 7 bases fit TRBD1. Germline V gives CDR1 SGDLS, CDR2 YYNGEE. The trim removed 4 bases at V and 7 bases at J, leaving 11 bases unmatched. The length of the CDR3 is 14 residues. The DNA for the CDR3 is TGTGCCAGCAGCCTAGTTGCGACAGGGCGTGAGCAGTACTTC. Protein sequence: CASSLVATGREQYF.

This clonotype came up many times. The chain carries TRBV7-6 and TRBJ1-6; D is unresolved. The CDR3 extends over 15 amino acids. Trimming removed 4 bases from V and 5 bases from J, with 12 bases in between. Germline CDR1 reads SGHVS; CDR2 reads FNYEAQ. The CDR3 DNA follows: TGTGCCAGCAGCTGGTCGGGCATAAATAATTCACCCCTCCACTTT. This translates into CASSWSGINNSPLHF. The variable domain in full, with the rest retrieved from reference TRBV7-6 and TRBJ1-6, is GAGVSQSPRYKVTKRGQDVALRCDPISGHVSLYWYRQALGQGPEFLTYFNYEAQQDKSGLPNDRFSAERPEGSISTLTIQRTEQRDSAMYRCASSWSGINNSPLHFGNGTRLTVT.

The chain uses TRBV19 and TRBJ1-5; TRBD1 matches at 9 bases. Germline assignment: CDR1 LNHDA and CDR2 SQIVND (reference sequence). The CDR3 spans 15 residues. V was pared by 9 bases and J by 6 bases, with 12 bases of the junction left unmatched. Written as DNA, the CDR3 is TGTGCCAGCCAAGACGCCGGGACAGGGAGTCAGCCCCAGCATTTT. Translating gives CASQDAGTGSQPQHF.

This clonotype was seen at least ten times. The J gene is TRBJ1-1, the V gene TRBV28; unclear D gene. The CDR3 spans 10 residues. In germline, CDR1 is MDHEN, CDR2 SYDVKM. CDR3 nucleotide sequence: TGTTTGTCTGGGAACACTGAAGCTTTCTTT. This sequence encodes CLSGNTEAFF.

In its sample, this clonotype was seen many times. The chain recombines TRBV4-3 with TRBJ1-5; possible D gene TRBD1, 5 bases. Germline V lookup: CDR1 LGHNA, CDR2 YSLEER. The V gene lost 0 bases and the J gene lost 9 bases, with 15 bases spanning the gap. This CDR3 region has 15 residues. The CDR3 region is CASSQEMIGGVPQHF. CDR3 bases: TGCGCCAGCAGCCAAGAGATGATCGGGGGGGTGCCCCAGCATTTT.

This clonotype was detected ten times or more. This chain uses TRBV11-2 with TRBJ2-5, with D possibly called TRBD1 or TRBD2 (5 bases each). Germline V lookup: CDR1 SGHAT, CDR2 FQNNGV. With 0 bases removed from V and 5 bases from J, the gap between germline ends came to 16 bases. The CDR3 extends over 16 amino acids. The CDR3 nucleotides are TGTGCCAGCAGCTTAGATCGGGCAGGGAGTGGCGAGACCCAGTACTTC. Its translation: CASSLDRAGSGETQYF.

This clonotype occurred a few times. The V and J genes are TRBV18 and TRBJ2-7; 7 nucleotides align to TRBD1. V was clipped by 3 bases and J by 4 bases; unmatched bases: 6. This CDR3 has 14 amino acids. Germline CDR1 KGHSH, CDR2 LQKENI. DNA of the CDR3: TGTGCCAGCTCACCGTCCGACAGGGAATACGAGCAGTACTTC. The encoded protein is CASSPSDREYEQYF.

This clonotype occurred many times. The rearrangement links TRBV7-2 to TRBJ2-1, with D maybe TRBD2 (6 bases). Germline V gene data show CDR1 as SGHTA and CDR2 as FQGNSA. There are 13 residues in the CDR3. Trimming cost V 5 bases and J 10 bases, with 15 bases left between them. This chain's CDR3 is CASSHRRDHEQFF. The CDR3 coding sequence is TGTGCCAGCAGCCATAGGAGGGATCACGAGCAGTTCTTC.

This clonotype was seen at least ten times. Here the CDR3 DNA reads TGTGCCAGCAGCTTTGCGGGGGTAAGCTACGAGCAGTACTTC. Amino acids: CASSFAGVSYEQYF. The chain couples TRBV7-2 to TRBJ2-7; TRBD2 matches 7 bases. Per the germline V gene, CDR1 is SGHTA and CDR2 is FQGNSA. Trimming removed 3 bases from V and 3 bases from J; junction bases left unmatched: 5. CDR3 size: 14 residues. The complete variable domain, with remaining parts taken from reference TRBV7-2 and TRBJ2-7, reads GAGVSQSPSNKVTEKGKDVELRCDPISGHTALYWYRQSLGQGLEFLIYFQGNSAPDKSGLPSDRFSAERTGGSVSTLTIQRTQQEDSAVYLCASSFAGVSYEQYFGPGTRLTVT.

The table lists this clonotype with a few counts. Here the CDR3 reads CASSFRANTEAFF. In DNA, the CDR3 is TGTGCCAGCAGTTTTCGGGCGAACACTGAAGCTTTCTTT. The V call is TRBV12-3 or TRBV12-4, the J call TRBJ1-1; D not resolved. The CDR3 has 13 residues. V lost 3 bases to trimming and J lost 1 base, with 6 bases between them.

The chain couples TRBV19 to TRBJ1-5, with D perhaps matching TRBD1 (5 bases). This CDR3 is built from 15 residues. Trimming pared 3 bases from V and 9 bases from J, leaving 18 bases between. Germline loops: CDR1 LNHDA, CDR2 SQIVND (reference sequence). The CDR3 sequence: CASSIMDTGNGPQHF. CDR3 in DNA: TGTGCCAGTAGTATTATGGACACAGGCAATGGGCCCCAGCATTTT. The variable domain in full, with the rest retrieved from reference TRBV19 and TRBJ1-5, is DGGITQSPKYLFRKEGQNVTLSCEQNLNHDAMYWYRQDPGQGLRLIYYSQIVNDFQKGDIAEGYSVSREKKESFPLTVTSAQKNPTAFYLCASSIMDTGNGPQHFGDGTRLSIL.

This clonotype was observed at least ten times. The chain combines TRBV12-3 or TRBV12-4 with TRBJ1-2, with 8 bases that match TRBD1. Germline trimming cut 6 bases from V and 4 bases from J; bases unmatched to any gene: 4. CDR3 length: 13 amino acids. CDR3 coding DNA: TGTGCCAGCAGGGTACAGGGGGTCTATGGCTACACCTTC. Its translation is CASRVQGVYGYTF.

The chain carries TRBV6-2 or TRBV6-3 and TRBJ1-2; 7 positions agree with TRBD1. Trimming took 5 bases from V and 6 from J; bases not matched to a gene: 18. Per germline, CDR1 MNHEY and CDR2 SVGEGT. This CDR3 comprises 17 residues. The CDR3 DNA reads TGTGCCAGCAGTGAAAAAGAAAAGCGGGACAGAACGAATGGCTACACCTTC. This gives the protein CASSEKEKRDRTNGYTF.

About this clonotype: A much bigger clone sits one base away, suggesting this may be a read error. The CDR3 nucleotides read TGTGCCAGCAGCCAGACAGCCGTCGGCTACATCTTC. Protein: CASSQTAVGYIF. V gene TRBV14 combines with J gene TRBJ1-2; TRBD1 is a possible D gene (5 bases). Germline CDR1 is SGHDN and CDR2 is FVKESK. The CDR3 loop spans 12 amino acids.

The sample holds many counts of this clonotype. The CDR3, as DNA: TGTTCAACCGGGACAGGGGTGACTAATGAAAAACTGTTTTTT. Protein sequence: CSTGTGVTNEKLFF. This chain links TRBV28 with TRBJ1-4; 10 positions match TRBD1. The CDR3 sequence is 14 residues long. From germline, CDR1 is MDHEN and CDR2 SYDVKM.

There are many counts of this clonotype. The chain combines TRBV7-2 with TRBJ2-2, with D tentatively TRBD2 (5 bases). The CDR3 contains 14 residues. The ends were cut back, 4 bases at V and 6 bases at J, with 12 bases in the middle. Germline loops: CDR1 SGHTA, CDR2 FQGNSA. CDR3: CASSSDSRAGELFF. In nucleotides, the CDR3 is TGTGCCAGCAGCTCGGACTCGAGAGCCGGGGAGCTGTTTTTT. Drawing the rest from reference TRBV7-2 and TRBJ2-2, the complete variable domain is GAGVSQSPSNKVTEKGKDVELRCDPISGHTALYWYRQSLGQGLEFLIYFQGNSAPDKSGLPSDRFSAERTGGSVSTLTIQRTQQEDSAVYLCASSSDSRAGELFFGEGSRLTVL.

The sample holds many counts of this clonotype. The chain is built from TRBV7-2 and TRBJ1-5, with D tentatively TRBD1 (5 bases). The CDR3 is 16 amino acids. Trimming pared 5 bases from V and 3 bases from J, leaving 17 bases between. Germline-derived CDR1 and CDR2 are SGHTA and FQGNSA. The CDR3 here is CASSQGGRQINQPQHF. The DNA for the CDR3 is TGTGCCAGCAGCCAGGGTGGTCGACAGATCAATCAGCCCCAGCATTTT.

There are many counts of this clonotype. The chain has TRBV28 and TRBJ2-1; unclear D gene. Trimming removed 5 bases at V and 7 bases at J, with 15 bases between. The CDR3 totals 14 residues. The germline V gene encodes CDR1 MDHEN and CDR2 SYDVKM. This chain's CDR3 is CASSPHLTANEQFF. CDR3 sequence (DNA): TGTGCCAGCAGTCCCCACCTGACGGCAAATGAGCAGTTCTTC.

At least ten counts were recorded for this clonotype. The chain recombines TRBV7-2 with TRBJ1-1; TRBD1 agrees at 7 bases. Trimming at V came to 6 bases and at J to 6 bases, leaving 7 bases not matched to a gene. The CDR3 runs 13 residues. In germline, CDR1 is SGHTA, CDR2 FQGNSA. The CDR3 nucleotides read TGTGCCAGCAGTCCCGACAGGGCGGCTGAAGCTTTCTTT. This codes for CASSPDRAAEAFF.